The sequence of this TCR beta chain was determined in a study of T cells in Graves' hyperthyroidism and ophthalmopathy (dated 2019 in TCRdb). About the full investigation: Peripheral blood was sampled at the time of initial diagnosis, prior to any treatment. To identify distinguishing TCR V-J signatures, a discovery cohort of 100 patients was used, comprising 40 to 45 with Graves' ophthalmopathy and 57 with stable Graves' hyperthyroidism. An independent validation cohort of around 19 hyperthyroidism patients and about 16 patients who later progressed to ophthalmopathy tested prospective prediction of ophthalmopathy. The 100 or so discovery patients were divided at random into training and test sets in a 7:3 ratio. In addition, the study compared T-cell repertoires in thyroid tissue and in blood from several Graves' hyperthyroidism patients. After sampling, hyperthyroidism patients received methimazole starting at 30 mg daily, and ophthalmopathy patients received high-dose intravenous methylprednisolone. According to the paper, TCR Vbeta CDR3 sequencing was carried out on about 140 peripheral blood samples, which came from about 45 ophthalmopathy, 75 or so hyperthyroidism and approximately 17 progressor patients.

Notes on this clonotype: There is no known antigen for this receptor. One end of the junction does not line up with germline, which may come from a read error.

Amplification of TCR beta CDR3 regions was carried out from RNA transcripts. The first round of RT-PCR for the TCR CDR3 was performed with the HTBI primer set and the Qiagen OneStep RT-PCR kit. Libraries were constructed in a second round of multiplex PCR, after which size selection and purification were performed. Paired-end sequencing of the libraries was performed with 100 bp reads on an Illumina HiSeq2000. Concerning the study's data processing: SOAPnuke was used to process the raw data, removing reads that contained adapters or uncalled bases, had a mean Phred below 15, or lacked an exact match to the constant primer or identifier. High-quality paired reads were merged with COPE v1.2.5, and unique nucleotide sequences were defined as clonotypes. MiTCR v1.1 was used to align clonotypes to the IMGT TRBV, TRBD and TRBJ reference segments. The analysis included only V-J combinations with a frequency above 0.0001, which together covered over 98% of the repertoires. The TCS score was defined as F50 (clonal expansion) divided by E x V (chaos), with BLOSUM62-based TCRdist calculated between CDR3 peptides within each V-J. Welch's t-statistics and random forest reduced around 550 V-J features to 13, which were used in a naive Bayes classifier (R e1071). TCRdb reworked the public reads: Q25 trimming with fastp, MiXCR clone assembly, productive beta chains retained. Every distinct CDR3 protein forms one entry, paired with its most common genes and DNA. These V and J calls are TCRdb output, not the study's own analysis. The sample data list a few hundred thousand distinct CDR3 sequences, and about 14% of these were observed just once. About an eighth of the sample is in the top ten clones.

Hyperthyroidism patients were newly diagnosed, with disease duration under 2 months, and aged 18 to 65 years. The study excluded patients with uncontrolled infections, other autoimmune diseases, pregnancy or lactation. Diagnoses were established on the basis of clinical symptoms, serum thyroxine and TRAb, thyroid ultrasound, and orbital computed tomography. Blood from progressor patients was drawn when they were first diagnosed with hyperthyroidism, before any ophthalmopathy symptoms appeared. Ficoll-Paque density gradient centrifugation was used to isolate PBMCs from 8 to 10 ml of fresh peripheral blood. Patients classed as progressors first received a Graves' hyperthyroidism diagnosis and then went on to develop ophthalmopathy during follow-up. Total RNA was extracted using Trizol reagent, and RNA quality was assessed on an Agilent 2100 Bioanalyzer. General conclusions and limits of the study: During validation, the model predicted progression to ophthalmopathy a median of around 7 months ahead of onset, with roughly 65% sensitivity and 72% to 80% specificity. In cross-validation, a model built on a 13 V-J signature told ophthalmopathy apart from stable hyperthyroidism with less than 90% sensitivity and about 81% specificity, and in testing the same model reached 80%/75%. Most expanded thyroid clonotypes (frequency above 0.001) were also detected in blood, suggesting blood repertoires may reflect thyroid immune responses. Sample size was not statistically predetermined, and investigators were not blinded to group allocation.

The receptor was isolated from a woman aged 35 to 49 with Graves' hyperthyroidism that later progressed to Graves' ophthalmopathy. The sequenced sample consisted of blood.

At the DNA level, the sequence is TGTGCCAGCAGAGAAGCTGACGGCGAGCAGTACTTC. It translates as CASREADGEQYF. The V and J segments used are TRBV2 and TRBJ2-7, with the D gene not clear enough to name. The germline V gene yields SNHLY for CDR1 and FYNNEI for CDR2. Counted from cysteine to phenylalanine, this CDR3 has 12 amino acids. Only CDR3 DNA is held: 36 bases, read in frame from base 1.